A selection of T cell receptor beta chains follows, all from one sample in a study of blood T cell repertoires in COVID-19. Here immunoSEQ multiplex PCR was the method, and the copy in TCRdb shows in-frame clones only, minus some. Of more than 35,000 clones listed, roughly nine tenths were seen once; the top ten hold just under 9%. Material: peripheral blood. All receptors come from a man aged 25 to 40 with active or convalescent COVID-19. The CDR3 runs from the conserved cysteine through the conserved F or W. The order of the fields is J gene, V gene, clone size, D gene, CDR3 protein, CDR3 DNA. The D gene is left open where the match is weak. Only some rows state a clone size, as once, few, many or a class for expanded clones.

TRBJ2-1 TRBV29-1 NA TRBD2 CSVEGLAGVYNEQFF TGCAGCGTTGAAGGACTAGCGGGAGTATACAATGAGCAGTTCTTC
TRBJ2-3 TRBV7-6 NA NA CASSLVPSGASTDTQYF TGTGCCAGCAGCTTAGTGCCGAGCGGAGCTAGCACAGATACGCAGTATTTT
TRBJ2-2 TRBV27 NA TRBD2 CASSPRGGRVGTGELFF TGTGCCAGCAGTCCACGGGGCGGGAGGGTCGGCACCGGGGAGCTGTTTTTT
TRBJ2-1 TRBV3-1/TRBV3-2 NA NA CASSAPRSSYNEQFF TGTGCCAGCAGCGCCCCTCGGAGCTCCTACAATGAGCAGTTCTTC
TRBJ2-5 TRBV7-8 NA TRBD2 CASSLEAPSGGARETQYF TGTGCCAGCAGCTTAGAGGCCCCTAGCGGGGGGGCCCGGGAGACCCAGTACTTC
TRBJ2-5 TRBV19 NA TRBD1 CASSRGQKSGETQYF TGTGCCAGTAGTAGGGGACAGAAAAGCGGAGAGACCCAGTACTTC
TRBJ1-6 TRBV7-9 NA TRBD1 CASSHTGGADSPLHF TGTGCCAGCAGTCACACAGGGGGCGCGGATTCACCCCTCCACTTT
TRBJ1-4 TRBV7-9 NA NA CASSLGPTNEKLFF TGTGCCAGCAGCTTAGGGCCAACTAATGAAAAACTGTTTTTT
TRBJ1-1 TRBV5-6 NA TRBD1 CASSPRTGNTEAFF TGTGCCAGCAGCCCACGGACAGGGAACACTGAAGCTTTCTTT
TRBJ1-2 TRBV7-2 NA TRBD1 CASSFSTGSFGYTF TGCGCCAGCAGCTTTTCGACAGGGTCTTTTGGCTACACCTTC
TRBJ1-5 TRBV19 NA TRBD1 CASSISPRDRGNQPQHF TGTGCCAGTAGTATAAGTCCTCGGGACAGGGGCAATCAGCCCCAGCATTTT
TRBJ2-2 TRBV28 NA TRBD1 CASRQGLAGELFF TGTGCCAGTCGACAGGGCCTGGCCGGGGAGCTGTTTTTT
TRBJ1-1 TRBV5-4 once TRBD1 CASSSGQGARNTEAFF TGTGCCAGCAGCTCGGGACAGGGGGCAAGGAACACTGAAGCTTTCTTT
TRBJ2-1 TRBV19 NA TRBD2 CASSIAGGVSYNEQFF TGTGCCAGTAGTATAGCCGGGGGGGTTTCCTACAATGAGCAGTTCTTC
TRBJ2-4 TRBV5-6 NA NA CASSFWEVAKNIQYF TGTGCCAGCAGCTTTTGGGAGGTAGCCAAAAACATTCAGTACTTC
TRBJ1-1 TRBV27 NA NA CASSLGTGNTEAFF TGTGCCAGCAGCCTAGGTACAGGGAACACTGAAGCTTTCTTT
TRBJ1-5 TRBV28 NA NA CASTLSNQPQHF TGTGCCAGCACCCTTAGCAATCAGCCCCAGCATTTT
TRBJ2-7 TRBV11-2 NA NA CASSPPGQGLGEQYF TGTGCCAGCAGCCCCCCGGGGCAGGGGTTAGGCGAGCAGTACTTC
TRBJ1-2 TRBV5-1 NA TRBD1 CASSVAGTGASYTF TGCGCCAGCAGCGTTGCCGGGACAGGGGCCAGCTACACCTTC
TRBJ2-5 TRBV19 once TRBD1 CASSLGQDQETQYF TGTGCCAGTAGTCTGGGACAGGACCAAGAGACCCAGTACTTC
TRBJ1-1 TRBV11-2 medium-sized NA CASTPAGAYTEAFF TGTGCCAGCACCCCGGCAGGGGCGTACACTGAAGCTTTCTTT
TRBJ2-3 TRBV6-4 NA TRBD2 CASSGGGATDTQYF TGTGCCAGCAGTGGCGGGGGGGCCACAGATACGCAGTATTTT
TRBJ1-5 TRBV28 once NA CASSFPISRRRNQPQHF TGTGCCAGCAGTTTTCCGATTTCACGGAGACGCAATCAGCCCCAGCATTTT
TRBJ2-3 TRBV7-2 NA NA CASSLFNPDTQYF TGTGCCAGCAGCTTATTTAATCCGGATACGCAGTATTTT
TRBJ2-1 TRBV11-2 NA NA CASSLGSDEQFF TGTGCCAGCAGCTTAGGGAGTGATGAGCAGTTCTTC
TRBJ1-5 TRBV5-8 NA NA CASSFLVVGSQPQHF TGTGCCAGCAGCTTTTTAGTAGTCGGTAGTCAGCCCCAGCATTTT
TRBJ2-3 TRBV6-5 once NA CASRGGVTDTQYF TGTGCCAGCAGGGGGGGAGTCACAGATACGCAGTATTTT
TRBJ1-1 TRBV13 few TRBD1 CASSLEGTGGYTEAFF TGTGCCAGCAGCTTAGAGGGGACAGGGGGGTACACTGAAGCTTTCTTT
TRBJ2-1 TRBV25-1 NA TRBD2 CASSATSGRMNEQFF TGTGCCAGCAGTGCGACTAGCGGGAGAATGAATGAGCAGTTCTTC
TRBJ1-2 TRBV29-1 NA TRBD1 CSAASQGAAGSYGYTF TGCAGCGCCGCATCGCAGGGGGCGGCCGGGAGCTATGGCTACACCTTC